Listed below are T cell receptor beta chains from one sample, sequenced in a study of cytomegalovirus exposure and HLA in healthy donors. Produced via immunoSEQ multiplex PCR; TCRdb's table is partial and in-frame only. Of some 190,000 clones in the sample, 9.5% were seen once. Material: PBMCs. Receptors were obtained from a young woman in good health and CMV-seropositive. The CDR3 runs from the conserved cysteine through the conserved F or W. The D gene is left open where the match is weak. Not every row has a clone size; where given, it reads once, few, many or a size class.

J gene	D gene	clone size	V gene	CDR3 protein	CDR3 DNA
TRBJ2-5	TRBD1	NA	TRBV7-3	CASSSTGSGETQYF	TGTGCCAGCAGCTCGACAGGGTCCGGGGAGACCCAGTACTTC
TRBJ2-7	TRBD2	NA	TRBV5-1	CASSLTSGASYEQYF	TGCGCCAGCAGCCTTACTAGCGGGGCCTCCTACGAGCAGTACTTC
TRBJ1-2	NA	few	TRBV10-2	CASSEWGDGYTF	TGCGCCAGCAGTGAGTGGGGGGATGGCTACACCTTC
TRBJ2-7	NA	few	TRBV5-6	CASSNLGEQYF	TGTGCCAGCAGCAACCTCGGGGAGCAGTACTTC
TRBJ2-2	TRBD2	few	TRBV29-1	CSARTSDNTGELFF	TGCAGCGCCAGGACTAGCGACAACACCGGGGAGCTGTTTTTT
TRBJ2-7	TRBD2	NA	TRBV5-6	CASSLTLAGGLREQYF	TGTGCCAGCAGCTTGACTCTAGCGGGAGGGCTGCGCGAGCAGTACTTC
TRBJ2-3	NA	NA	TRBV7-6	CASSLRGSSTDTQYF	TGTGCCAGCAGCTTACGAGGGTCCTCCACAGATACGCAGTATTTT
TRBJ2-7	TRBD2	NA	TRBV14	CASSQALARNYEQYF	TGTGCCAGCAGCCAGGCACTAGCGCGAAACTACGAGCAGTACTTC
TRBJ2-5	NA	NA	TRBV4-2	CASSQEVGELGQYF	TGTGCCAGCAGCCAAGAGGTCGGGGAGTTAGGGCAGTACTTC
TRBJ1-4	NA	few	TRBV6-1	CASSAGGPFATNEKLFF	TGTGCCAGCAGTGCTGGGGGCCCCTTTGCAACTAATGAAAAACTGTTTTTT
TRBJ2-2	TRBD1	few	TRBV2	CASSRDSSNTGELFF	TGTGCCAGCAGCCGGGACAGCTCGAACACCGGGGAGCTGTTTTTT
TRBJ2-6	NA	NA	TRBV19	CASTRTSGANVLTF	TGTGCCAGCACCAGAACCTCTGGGGCCAACGTCCTGACTTTC
TRBJ2-7	TRBD1	few	TRBV6-5	CASSWDRASYEQYF	TGTGCCAGCAGTTGGGACAGGGCCTCCTACGAGCAGTACTTC
TRBJ2-3	TRBD2	few	TRBV5-1	CASSSGLAGGSSTDTQYF	TGCGCCAGCAGCTCCGGACTAGCGGGAGGATCTAGCACAGATACGCAGTATTTT
TRBJ1-2	NA	few	TRBV6-1	CASSEDGGGANYGYTF	TGTGCCAGCAGTGAGGACGGAGGGGGGGCGAACTATGGCTACACCTTC
TRBJ2-7	TRBD2	NA	TRBV19	CASTPSAGLYEQYF	TGTGCCAGTACCCCCTCAGCGGGGCTCTACGAGCAGTACTTC
TRBJ2-7	TRBD1	few	TRBV7-2	CASSLGSGGSYEQYF	TGTGCCAGCAGCTTAGGGTCAGGGGGCTCCTACGAGCAGTACTTC
TRBJ2-3	TRBD2	NA	TRBV4-1	CASSQGGGRALTDTQYF	TGCGCCAGCAGCCAAGGTGGCGGGAGGGCCCTCACAGATACGCAGTATTTT
TRBJ2-7	TRBD1	NA	TRBV6-1	CASSDQGARQYF	TGTGCCAGCAGTGATCAGGGGGCGAGGCAGTACTTC
TRBJ2-7	NA	NA	TRBV7-9	CASSPWTPNSYEQYF	TGTGCCAGCAGCCCTTGGACACCCAACTCCTACGAGCAGTACTTC
TRBJ2-1	TRBD2	NA	TRBV28	CASSLGGAGGVRNEQFF	TGTGCCAGCAGTTTAGGAGGGGCGGGAGGAGTTAGGAATGAGCAGTTCTTC
TRBJ1-1	NA	few	TRBV7-9	CASSSGGRGNTEAFF	TGTGCCAGCAGCTCTGGTGGCAGGGGAAACACTGAAGCTTTCTTT
TRBJ2-5	TRBD1	NA	TRBV19	CASSPQGQGMGETQYF	TGTGCCAGTAGTCCACAGGGACAGGGGATGGGAGAGACCCAGTACTTC
TRBJ2-7	TRBD2	NA	TRBV5-1	CASSLKAGARSGSSYEQYF	TGCGCCAGCAGCTTGAAGGCGGGGGCGAGGAGCGGGAGCTCCTACGAGCAGTACTTC
TRBJ2-7	TRBD2	few	TRBV7-2	CASSVSGSYSYEQYF	TGTGCCAGCAGCGTAAGCGGGAGCTACTCCTACGAGCAGTACTTC
TRBJ2-5	TRBD2	NA	TRBV6-1	CASKWGGETQYF	TGTGCCAGCAAGTGGGGGGGGGAGACCCAGTACTTC
TRBJ2-7	TRBD1	NA	TRBV10-3	CAISREQGKEQYF	TGTGCCATCAGTCGCGAACAGGGGAAAGAGCAGTACTTC
TRBJ2-7	NA	few	TRBV7-9	CASSLNLFPYEQYF	TGTGCCAGCAGCTTAAATCTTTTTCCCTACGAGCAGTACTTC
TRBJ1-4	TRBD1	few	TRBV4-1	CASSPLDRGLTNEKLFF	TGCGCCAGCAGCCCACTGGACAGGGGATTGACTAATGAAAAACTGTTTTTT
TRBJ1-2	NA	few	TRBV21-1	CASGQGACDYGYTF	TGTGCCAGCGGGCAGGGGGCTTGTGACTATGGCTACACCTTC
TRBJ2-3	TRBD2	NA	TRBV13	CASSLESSGGTQYF	TGTGCCAGCAGCTTAGAATCTAGCGGAGGTACGCAGTATTTT
TRBJ1-1	NA	few	TRBV30	CALTPGARTEAFF	TGTGCCCTTACCCCAGGGGCGAGGACTGAAGCTTTCTTT
TRBJ2-1	TRBD2	NA	TRBV7-9	CASSTPYLAGSRDEQFF	TGTGCCAGCAGCACCCCGTACCTAGCGGGGTCACGCGATGAGCAGTTCTTC
TRBJ2-2	TRBD2	few	TRBV5-1	CASSLKSGTNTGELFF	TGCGCCAGCAGCTTGAAAAGCGGGACTAACACCGGGGAGCTGTTTTTT
TRBJ2-1	NA	few	TRBV11-3	CASSPRLSSPNEQFF	TGTGCCAGCAGCCCGCGCCTGTCCTCCCCCAATGAGCAGTTCTTC
TRBJ2-3	NA	NA	TRBV19	CASSDSPRSSNQYF	TGTGCCAGTAGTGATAGCCCCCGGTCTAGTAATCAGTATTTT
TRBJ1-1	NA	NA	TRBV5-1	CASSLVAVSGEAFF	TGCGCCAGCAGCTTGGTGGCGGTCAGCGGAGAAGCTTTCTTT
TRBJ2-5	TRBD1	NA	TRBV25-1	CASSDPGQGEETQYF	TGTGCCAGCAGTGATCCGGGACAGGGAGAAGAGACCCAGTACTTC
TRBJ2-7	TRBD1	NA	TRBV2	CASSGQGYEQYF	TGTGCCAGCAGTGGACAGGGCTACGAGCAGTACTTC
TRBJ2-7	NA	NA	TRBV27	CASSLSASYEQYF	TGTGCCAGCAGTTTATCGGCCAGCTACGAGCAGTACTTC
TRBJ1-2	TRBD1	NA	TRBV2	CASSEGTAGSNYGYTF	TGTGCCAGCAGTGAGGGGACAGCCGGCTCTAACTATGGCTACACCTTC
TRBJ2-3	NA	few	TRBV29-1	CSAGRGGVWGTDTQYF	TGCAGCGCAGGAAGGGGTGGGGTGTGGGGCACAGATACGCAGTATTTT
TRBJ1-2	TRBD1	NA	TRBV7-9	CASSLSWSGGARGYTF	TGTGCCAGCAGCTTAAGCTGGTCAGGGGGCGCGCGGGGCTACACCTTC
TRBJ1-3	NA	few	TRBV30	CAVRTPGNTIYF	TGTGCAGTTAGGACACCTGGAAACACCATATATTTT
TRBJ2-7	NA	NA	TRBV15	CATSRDATSGAGYEQYF	TGTGCCACCAGCAGAGACGCTACATCGGGAGCCGGGTACGAGCAGTACTTC
TRBJ2-1	TRBD2	NA	TRBV30	CAWSVLAGGSSRQFF	TGTGCCTGGAGTGTACTAGCGGGAGGGTCGAGTCGGCAGTTCTTC
TRBJ2-5	TRBD1	few	TRBV13	CASSPGTGEETQYF	TGTGCCAGCAGCCCGGGGACAGGCGAGGAGACCCAGTACTTC
TRBJ1-3	TRBD1	NA	TRBV11-2	CASSLEAGGGNTIYF	TGTGCCAGCAGCTTAGAGGCAGGGGGCGGAAACACCATATATTTT
TRBJ2-2	TRBD2	NA	TRBV5-1	CASSIIAGGPGELFF	TGCGCCAGCAGCATCATAGCGGGAGGGCCCGGGGAGCTGTTTTTT
TRBJ2-1	TRBD2	NA	TRBV27	CASSGLGLAQRGEQFF	TGTGCCAGCTCAGGTTTGGGACTAGCGCAGAGAGGAGAGCAGTTCTTC
TRBJ2-2	NA	few	TRBV5-1	CANLGTYEVNTGELFF	TGCGCCAACCTCGGGACTTACGAAGTTAACACCGGGGAGCTGTTTTTT
TRBJ2-1	TRBD2	NA	TRBV5-1	CASSLAHGRDYNEQFF	TGCGCCAGCAGCTTGGCCCACGGGAGGGATTACAATGAGCAGTTCTTC
TRBJ2-7	TRBD2	few	TRBV6-1	CASSEPTWASGRSPPGEQYF	TGTGCCAGCAGTGAACCGACTTGGGCTAGCGGGAGGTCCCCCCCGGGCGAGCAGTACTTC
TRBJ2-2	NA	few	TRBV10-3	CAISERVGYRVNTGELFF	TGTGCCATCAGTGAGAGAGTAGGGTACAGGGTAAACACCGGGGAGCTGTTTTTT
TRBJ2-5	TRBD1	NA	TRBV7-3	CASSLGQGLRETQYF	TGTGCCAGCAGCCTAGGACAGGGGTTACGGGAGACCCAGTACTTC
TRBJ2-7	TRBD1	NA	TRBV6-1	CASSGTDRASYEQYF	TGTGCCAGCAGTGGGACCGACAGGGCCTCCTACGAGCAGTACTTC
TRBJ1-2	TRBD1	NA	TRBV2	CASSGQGDYGYTF	TGTGCCAGCTCGGGACAGGGGGACTATGGCTACACCTTC
TRBJ1-1	TRBD1	NA	TRBV4-1	CASSQETGRDTEAFF	TGCGCCAGCAGCCAAGAGACAGGGAGAGACACTGAAGCTTTCTTT